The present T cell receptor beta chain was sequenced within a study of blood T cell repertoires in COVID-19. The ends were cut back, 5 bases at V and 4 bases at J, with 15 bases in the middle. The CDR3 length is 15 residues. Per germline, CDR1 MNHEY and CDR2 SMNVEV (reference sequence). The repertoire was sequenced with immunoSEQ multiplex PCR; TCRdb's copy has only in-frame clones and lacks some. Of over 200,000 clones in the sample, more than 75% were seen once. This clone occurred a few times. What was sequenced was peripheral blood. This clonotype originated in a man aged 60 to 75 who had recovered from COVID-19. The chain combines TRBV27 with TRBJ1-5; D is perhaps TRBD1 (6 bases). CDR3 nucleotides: TGTGCCAGCAGTGATCGTAAGGGGGGGAATCAGCCCCAGCATTTT. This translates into CASSDRKGGNQPQHF.